This TCR beta chain appears in the sequencing data of a study of shared clonotypes between healthy human individuals. Points from the study as a whole: Naive subsets usually exceeded memory subsets in estimated richness.

TCRdb's table, derived via immunoSEQ multiplex PCR, lists solely in-frame clones and lacks some. Of millions of clones listed, 90% to 95% are singletons. About this clone: Its target is unknown.

CDR3 length equals 12 residues. V gave up 2 bases and J gave up 4 bases, with 5 bases separating them. The germline V gene has CDR1 SEHNR and CDR2 FQNEAQ (reference sequence). This sequence was found in a young man in good health. The genes are TRBV7-9 and TRBJ1-1; no clear D. The sample comprised naive CD4+ T cells sorted from blood. Subset reported: CD45RA+ positively selected. The CDR3 coding sequence is TGTGCCAGCAGCTTATATACCACTGAAGCTTTCTTT. Protein product: CASSLYTTEAFF.